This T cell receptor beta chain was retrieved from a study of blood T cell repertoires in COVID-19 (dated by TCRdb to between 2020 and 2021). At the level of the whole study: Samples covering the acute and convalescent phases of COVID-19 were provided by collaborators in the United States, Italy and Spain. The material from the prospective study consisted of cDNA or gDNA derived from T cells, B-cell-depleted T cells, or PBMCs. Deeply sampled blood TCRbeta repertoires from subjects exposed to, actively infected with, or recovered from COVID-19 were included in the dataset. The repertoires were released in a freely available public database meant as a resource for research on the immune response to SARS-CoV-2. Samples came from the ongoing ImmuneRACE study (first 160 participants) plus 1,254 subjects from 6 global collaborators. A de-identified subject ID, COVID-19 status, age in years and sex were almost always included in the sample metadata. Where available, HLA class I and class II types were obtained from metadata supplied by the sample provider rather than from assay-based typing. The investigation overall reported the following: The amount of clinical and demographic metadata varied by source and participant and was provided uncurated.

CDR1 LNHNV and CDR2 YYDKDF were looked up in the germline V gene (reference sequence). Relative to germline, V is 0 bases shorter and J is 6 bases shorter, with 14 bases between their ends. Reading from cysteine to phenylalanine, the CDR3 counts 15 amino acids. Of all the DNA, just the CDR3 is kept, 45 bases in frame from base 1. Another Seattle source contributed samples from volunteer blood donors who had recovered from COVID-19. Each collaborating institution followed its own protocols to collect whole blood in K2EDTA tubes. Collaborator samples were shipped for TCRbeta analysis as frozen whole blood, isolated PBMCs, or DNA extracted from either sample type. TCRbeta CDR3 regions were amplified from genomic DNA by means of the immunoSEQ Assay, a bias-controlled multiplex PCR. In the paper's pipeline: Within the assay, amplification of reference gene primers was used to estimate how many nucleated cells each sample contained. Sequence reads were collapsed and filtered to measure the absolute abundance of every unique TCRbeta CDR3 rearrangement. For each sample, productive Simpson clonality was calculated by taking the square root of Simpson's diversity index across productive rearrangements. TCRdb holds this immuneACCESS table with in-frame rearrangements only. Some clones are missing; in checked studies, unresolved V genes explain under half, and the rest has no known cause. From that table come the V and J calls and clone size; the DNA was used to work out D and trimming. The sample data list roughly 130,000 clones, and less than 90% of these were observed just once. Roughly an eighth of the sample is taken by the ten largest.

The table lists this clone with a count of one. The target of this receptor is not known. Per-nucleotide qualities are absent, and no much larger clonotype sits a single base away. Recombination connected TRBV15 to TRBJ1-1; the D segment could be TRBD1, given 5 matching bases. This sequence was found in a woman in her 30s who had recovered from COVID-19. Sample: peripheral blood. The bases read TGTGCCACCAGCAGAGATAGTTGGGGGGAGGCTGAAGCTTTCTTT. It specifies CATSRDSWGEAEAFF.